This TCR beta chain was identified in a study of shared clonotypes between healthy human individuals. For sorted subsets, about 190 ng DNA per replicate equaled approximately 32,000 T cell genomes. TCRdb's copy holds only in-frame clones and misses some; the assay was immunoSEQ multiplex PCR. In the table there are 980,000 or so clones, about three quarters of which are singletons. Overall study findings and caveats: Donors were few, which limited the genetic and exposure-history diversity represented.

Regarding this clone: Its antigen remains unknown.

Caucasian adults living in Nashville, Tennessee, provided all samples. Both subsets, CD45RA+ naive and CD45RA-negative memory, were split from the CD4+ cells. The CDR3 is 16 residues long. This chain links TRBV21-1 with TRBJ2-2; the table's TRBD1 call for D was not verified on the DNA. TRBV21-1 is a recognized pseudogene. This clonotype was obtained from a man aged 18 to 30 in good health. Input material: memory CD4+ T cells sorted from blood. Subset in this sample: CD45RA-negative fraction. This CDR3 is CASSKDPDRGTGELFF. Written as DNA, the CDR3 is TGTGCCAGCAGCAAAGACCCGGACAGGGGCACCGGGGAGCTGTTTTTT.